These T cell receptor beta chains were read from a single sample in a study of T cells after yellow fever vaccination. MiXCR, run by TCRdb on the 5' RACE reads, gives a single entry per CDR3 protein. The sample contains a few hundred thousand distinct CDR3 sequences, about 5.2% of which appear only once. This material consisted of CD4+ T cells sorted from PBMCs, taken on the day of the yellow fever booster vaccination. The receptors stem from a man between 18 and 29 years old who received the YFV17D yellow fever vaccine. Each CDR3 is given with its conserved first and last residue. Each record gives: CDR3 protein, CDR3 DNA, D gene, clone size, J gene, V gene. D genes are given only for firm matches. Clone size is stated in some rows and not others, as once, few, many or a class when expanded.

CASSKGQHNF | TGTGCCAGCAGTAAGGGACAGCATAACTTC | TRBD1 | few | TRBJ2-7 | TRBV2
CASRGGNQPQHF | TGTGCCAGCAGGGGCGGCAATCAGCCCCAGCATTTT | . | . | TRBJ1-5 | TRBV6-5
CASSTTPGQGFNEQFF | TGTGCCAGCAGCACCACTCCGGGACAGGGTTTCAATGAGCAGTTCTTC | TRBD1 | few | TRBJ2-1 | TRBV12-3/TRBV12-4
CASTRDRGGETQYF | TGTGCCAGCACCCGAGACAGGGGCGGGGAGACCCAGTACTTC | TRBD1 | . | TRBJ2-5 | TRBV6-2/TRBV6-3
CASSLYQENTEAFF | TGCGCCAGCAGCTTATACCAGGAGAACACTGAAGCTTTCTTT | . | few | TRBJ1-1 | TRBV5-1
CASSEYRSSGNTIYF | TGTGCCAGCAGTGAATACAGGAGCTCTGGAAACACCATATATTTT | . | . | TRBJ1-3 | TRBV2
CASFSGGAIWSTDTQYF | TGTGCCAGCTTCAGCGGGGGGGCCATTTGGAGCACAGATACGCAGTATTTT | TRBD2 | few | TRBJ2-3 | TRBV27
CASSFLRGDEQYF | TGTGCCAGCAGCTTCCTCAGAGGGGACGAGCAGTACTTC | . | . | TRBJ2-7 | TRBV7-9
CASERGPHTLYNEQFF | TGTGCCAGCGAAAGGGGACCCCACACACTATACAATGAGCAGTTCTTC | . | . | TRBJ2-1 | TRBV11-1
CASRIWDEQFF | TGTGCCAGCAGGATCTGGGATGAGCAGTTCTTC | . | . | TRBJ2-1 | TRBV6-1
CSARSPTGLDPYF | TGCAGTGCTAGATCTCCGACAGGGCTCGACCCGTATTTT | TRBD1 | . | TRBJ2-3 | TRBV20-1
CASGGQALNTEAFF | TGTGCCAGTGGCGGCCAGGCCCTGAACACTGAAGCTTTCTTT | . | few | TRBJ1-1 | TRBV7-9
CASSGRSGTRTSGWNTQYF | TGCGCCAGCAGCGGGAGATCGGGGACAAGGACTTCCGGATGGAATACGCAGTATTTT | . | few | TRBJ2-3 | TRBV5-1
CASSLLAGVLNEQFF | TGTGCCAGCAGTTTACTAGCGGGGGTTCTCAATGAGCAGTTCTTC | TRBD2 | many | TRBJ2-1 | TRBV12-3/TRBV12-4
CASSFSGRGGNTIYF | TGTGCCAGCAGCTTTTCTGGCAGGGGTGGAAACACCATATATTTT | . | . | TRBJ1-3 | TRBV7-9
CASSYSSTGPETQYF | TGTGCCAGCAGTTACTCCTCGACAGGGCCAGAGACCCAGTACTTC | TRBD1 | many | TRBJ2-5 | TRBV6-2/TRBV6-3
CASSARSGGLNEQYF | TGTGCCAGCAGCGCGAGATCGGGGGGGCTGAACGAGCAGTACTTC | TRBD2 | once | TRBJ2-7 | TRBV4-2
CAISDWAGGVSTGELFF | TGTGCCATCAGTGATTGGGCAGGGGGGGTAAGCACCGGGGAGCTGTTTTTT | . | . | TRBJ2-2 | TRBV10-3
CASRIAAEAGELFF | TGTGCCAGCAGAATAGCCGCTGAAGCCGGGGAGCTGTTTTTT | . | few | TRBJ2-2 | TRBV25-1
CASSFRGGRTDTQYF | TGTGCCAGCAGCTTTAGAGGGGGCCGCACAGATACGCAGTATTTT | TRBD1 | many | TRBJ2-3 | TRBV5-4
CASSSERGYTF | TGTGCCAGCAGCAGCGAAAGGGGCTACACCTTC | . | few | TRBJ1-2 | TRBV21-1
CSAMSWDRGGQPQHF | TGCAGTGCTATGTCCTGGGACAGGGGGGGCCAGCCCCAGCATTTT | TRBD1 | many | TRBJ1-5 | TRBV20-1
CASSLFAARADTQYF | TGTGCCAGCAGCTTGTTTGCGGCTAGGGCAGATACGCAGTATTTT | . | few | TRBJ2-3 | TRBV5-6
CASSHSRQGNEQFF | TGCGCCAGCAGCCATTCCCGACAGGGGAATGAGCAGTTCTTC | TRBD1 | few | TRBJ2-1 | TRBV4-3
CASKSGAQETQYF | TGTGCCAGCAAATCGGGGGCCCAAGAGACCCAGTACTTC | . | . | TRBJ2-5 | TRBV6-2/TRBV6-3
CASSLVAAVSVYEQFF | TGTGCCAGCAGCTTAGTGGCGGCGGTTTCGGTATATGAGCAGTTCTTC | . | many | TRBJ2-1 | TRBV11-2
CAISESGDTQYF | TGTGCCATCAGTGAGTCCGGAGATACGCAGTATTTT | . | many | TRBJ2-3 | TRBV10-3